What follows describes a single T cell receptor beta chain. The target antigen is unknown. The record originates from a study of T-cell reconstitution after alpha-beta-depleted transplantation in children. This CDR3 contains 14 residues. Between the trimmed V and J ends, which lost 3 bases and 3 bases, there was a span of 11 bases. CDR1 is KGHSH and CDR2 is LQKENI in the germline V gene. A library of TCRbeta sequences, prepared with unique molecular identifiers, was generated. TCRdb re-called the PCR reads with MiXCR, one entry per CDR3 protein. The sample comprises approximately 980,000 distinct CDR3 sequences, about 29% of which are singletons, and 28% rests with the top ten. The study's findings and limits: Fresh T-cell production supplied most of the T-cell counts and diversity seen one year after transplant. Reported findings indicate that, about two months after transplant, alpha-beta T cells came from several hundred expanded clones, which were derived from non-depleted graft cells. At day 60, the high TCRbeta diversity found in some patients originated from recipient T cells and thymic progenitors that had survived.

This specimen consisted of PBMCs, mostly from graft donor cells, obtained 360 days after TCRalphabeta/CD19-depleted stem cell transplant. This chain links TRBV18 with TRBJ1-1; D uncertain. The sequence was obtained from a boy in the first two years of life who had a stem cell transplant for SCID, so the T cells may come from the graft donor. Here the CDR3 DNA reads TGTGCCAGCTCACCCCCGGCGGGGTACACTGAAGCTTTCTTT. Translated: CASSPPAGYTEAFF.